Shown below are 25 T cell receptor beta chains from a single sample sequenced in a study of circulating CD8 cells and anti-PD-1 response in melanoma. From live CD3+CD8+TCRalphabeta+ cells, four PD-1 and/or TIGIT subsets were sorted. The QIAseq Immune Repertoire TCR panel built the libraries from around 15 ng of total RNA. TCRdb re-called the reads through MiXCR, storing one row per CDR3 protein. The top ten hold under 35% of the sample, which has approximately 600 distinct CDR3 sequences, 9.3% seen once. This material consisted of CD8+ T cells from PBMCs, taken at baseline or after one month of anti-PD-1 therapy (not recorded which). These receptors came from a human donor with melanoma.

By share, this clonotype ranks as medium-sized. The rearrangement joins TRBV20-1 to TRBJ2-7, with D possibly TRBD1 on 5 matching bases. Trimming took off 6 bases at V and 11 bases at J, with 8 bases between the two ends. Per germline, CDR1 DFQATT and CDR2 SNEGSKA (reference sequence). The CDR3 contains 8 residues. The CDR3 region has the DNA TGCAGTGCGGACATGGAGTACTTC. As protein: CSADMEYF.

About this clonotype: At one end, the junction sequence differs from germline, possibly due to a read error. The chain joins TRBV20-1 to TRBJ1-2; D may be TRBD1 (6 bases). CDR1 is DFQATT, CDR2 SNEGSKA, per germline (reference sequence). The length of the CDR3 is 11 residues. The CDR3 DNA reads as TGCAGTGCTAGGGCTACCAGGGGCTACACTTTC. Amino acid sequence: CSARATRGYTF.

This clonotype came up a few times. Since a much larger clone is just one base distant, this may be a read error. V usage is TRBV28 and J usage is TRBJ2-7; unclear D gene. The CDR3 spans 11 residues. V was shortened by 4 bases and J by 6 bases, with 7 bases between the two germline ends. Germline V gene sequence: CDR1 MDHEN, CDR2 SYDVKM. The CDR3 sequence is CASSSHSEQYF. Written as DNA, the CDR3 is TGTGCCAGCAGTTCACACAGCGAGCAGTACTTC.

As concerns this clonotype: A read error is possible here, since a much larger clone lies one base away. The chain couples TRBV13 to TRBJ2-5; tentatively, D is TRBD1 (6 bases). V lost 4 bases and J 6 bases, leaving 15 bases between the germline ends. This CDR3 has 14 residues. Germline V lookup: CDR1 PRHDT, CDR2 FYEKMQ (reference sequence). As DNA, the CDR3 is TGTGCCAGCAGCTCCAGGGGCCCGTCGAAGACCCAGTACTTC. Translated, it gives CASSSRGPSKTQYF.

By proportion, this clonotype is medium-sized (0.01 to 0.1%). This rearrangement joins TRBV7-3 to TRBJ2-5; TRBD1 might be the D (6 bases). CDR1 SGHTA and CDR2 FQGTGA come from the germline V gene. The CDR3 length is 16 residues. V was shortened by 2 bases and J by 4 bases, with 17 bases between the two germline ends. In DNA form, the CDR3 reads TGTGCCAGCAGCTTAGGTCCCTGGGGGCACGTAGAGACCCAGTACTTC. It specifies CASSLGPWGHVETQYF.

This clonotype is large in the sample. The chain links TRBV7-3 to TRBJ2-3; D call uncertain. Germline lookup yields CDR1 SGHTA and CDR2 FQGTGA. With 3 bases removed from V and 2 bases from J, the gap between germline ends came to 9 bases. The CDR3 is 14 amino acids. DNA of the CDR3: TGTGCCAGCAGCTTGCACCCTTACACAGATACGCAGTATTTT. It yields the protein CASSLHPYTDTQYF.

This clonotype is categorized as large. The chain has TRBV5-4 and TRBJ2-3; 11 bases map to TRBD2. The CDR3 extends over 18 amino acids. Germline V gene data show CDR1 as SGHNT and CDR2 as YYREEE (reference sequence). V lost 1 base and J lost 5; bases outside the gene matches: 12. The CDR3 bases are TGTGCCAGCAGCTTGATCGCTAGCGGGGGGCCTGGGGGAGATACGCAGTATTTT. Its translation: CASSLIASGGPGGDTQYF.

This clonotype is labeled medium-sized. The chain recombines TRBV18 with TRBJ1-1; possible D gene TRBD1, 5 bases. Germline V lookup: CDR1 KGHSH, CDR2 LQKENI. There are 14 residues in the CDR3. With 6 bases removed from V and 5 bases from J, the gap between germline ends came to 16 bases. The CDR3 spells CASSPAGAVTEAFF. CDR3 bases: TGTGCCAGCTCCCCGGCCGGGGCTGTAACTGAAGCTTTCTTT.

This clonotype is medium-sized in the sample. CDR3 coding DNA: TGTGCCATCAGGCCCGGGACAGGGGGAACAGATACGCAGTATTTT. Protein sequence: CAIRPGTGGTDTQYF. The genes are TRBV27 and TRBJ2-3; TRBD1 matches 11 bases. V lost 10 bases and J lost 3; bases outside the gene matches: 9. Germline V gives CDR1 MNHEY, CDR2 SMNVEV (reference sequence). The CDR3 spans 15 residues.

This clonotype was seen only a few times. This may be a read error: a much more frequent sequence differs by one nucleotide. CDR3 residues: CASSSKESYEQYF. CDR3 bases: TGTGCCAGCAGTTCGAAAGAATCCTACGAGCAGTACTTC. The V gene is TRBV27, the J gene TRBJ2-7; D is unclear. V dropped 4 bases and J dropped 1 base, with 8 bases sitting between them. CDR1 and CDR2 from the germline V gene are MNHEY and SMNVEV (reference sequence). The CDR3 contains 13 residues.

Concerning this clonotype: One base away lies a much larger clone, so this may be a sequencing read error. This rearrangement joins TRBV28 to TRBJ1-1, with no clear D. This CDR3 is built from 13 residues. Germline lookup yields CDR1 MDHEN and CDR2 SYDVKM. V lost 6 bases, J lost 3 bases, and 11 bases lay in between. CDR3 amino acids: CASSLGWDTEAFF. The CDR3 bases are TGTGCCAGCAGCTTAGGGTGGGACACTGAAGCTTTCTTT.

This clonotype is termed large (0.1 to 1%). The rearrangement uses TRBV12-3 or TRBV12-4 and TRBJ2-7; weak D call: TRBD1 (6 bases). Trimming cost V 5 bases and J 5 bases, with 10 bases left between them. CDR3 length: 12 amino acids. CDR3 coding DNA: TGTGCCAGCAGTCGCAGGGGCGACGAGCAGTACTTC. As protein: CASSRRGDEQYF.

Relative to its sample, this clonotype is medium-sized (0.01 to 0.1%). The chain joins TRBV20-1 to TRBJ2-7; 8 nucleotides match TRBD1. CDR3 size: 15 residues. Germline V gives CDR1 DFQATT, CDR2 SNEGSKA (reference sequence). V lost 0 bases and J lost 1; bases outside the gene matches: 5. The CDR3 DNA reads TGCAGTGCTAGAGATAACCGGGACAGGTCCTACGAGCAGTACTTC. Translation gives CSARDNRDRSYEQYF.

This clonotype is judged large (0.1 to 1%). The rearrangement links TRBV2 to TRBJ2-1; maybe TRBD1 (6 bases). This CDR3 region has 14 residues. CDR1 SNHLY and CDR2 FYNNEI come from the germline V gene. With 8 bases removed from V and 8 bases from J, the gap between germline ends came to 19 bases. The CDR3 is CASAVKDRTDEQFF. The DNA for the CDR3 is TGTGCCAGCGCCGTGAAGGACAGAACGGATGAGCAGTTCTTC.

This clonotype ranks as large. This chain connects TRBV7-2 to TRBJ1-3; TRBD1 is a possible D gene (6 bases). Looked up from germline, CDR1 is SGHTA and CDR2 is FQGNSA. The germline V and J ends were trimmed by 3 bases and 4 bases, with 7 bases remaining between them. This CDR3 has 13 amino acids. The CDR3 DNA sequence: TGTGCCAGCAGCTTTGGACAGGGAAACACCATATATTTT. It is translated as CASSFGQGNTIYF. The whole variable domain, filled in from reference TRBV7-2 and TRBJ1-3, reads GAGVSQSPSNKVTEKGKDVELRCDPISGHTALYWYRQSLGQGLEFLIYFQGNSAPDKSGLPSDRFSAERTGGSVSTLTIQRTQQEDSAVYLCASSFGQGNTIYFGEGSWLTVV.

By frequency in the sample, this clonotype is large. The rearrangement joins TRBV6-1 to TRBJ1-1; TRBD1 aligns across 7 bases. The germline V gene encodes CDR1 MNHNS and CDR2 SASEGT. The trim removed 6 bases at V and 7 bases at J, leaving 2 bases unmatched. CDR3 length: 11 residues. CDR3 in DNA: TGTGCCAGCAGCAGGGGGGATGAAGCTTTCTTT. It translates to CASSRGDEAFF.

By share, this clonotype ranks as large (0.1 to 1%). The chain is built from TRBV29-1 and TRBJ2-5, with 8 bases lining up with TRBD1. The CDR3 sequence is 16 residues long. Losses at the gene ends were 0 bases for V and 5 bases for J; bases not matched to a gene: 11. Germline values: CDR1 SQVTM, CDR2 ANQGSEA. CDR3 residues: CSVEDLGDRGSETQYF. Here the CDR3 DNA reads TGCAGCGTTGAAGATCTGGGAGACAGGGGTTCGGAGACCCAGTACTTC.

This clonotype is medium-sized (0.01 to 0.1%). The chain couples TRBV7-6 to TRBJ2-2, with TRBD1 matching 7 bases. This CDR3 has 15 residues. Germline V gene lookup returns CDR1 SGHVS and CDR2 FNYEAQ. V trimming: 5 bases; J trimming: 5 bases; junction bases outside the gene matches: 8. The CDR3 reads CASSATTGRTGELFF. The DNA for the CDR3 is TGTGCCAGCAGCGCCACGACAGGGCGAACCGGGGAGCTGTTTTTT.

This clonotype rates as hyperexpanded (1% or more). The CDR3 nucleotides read TGTGCCAGCAGCTCCCTATTACAGGGGGCTTCCTACGAGCAGTACTTC. Protein product: CASSSLLQGASYEQYF. J is TRBJ2-7 and V is TRBV5-5; 9 bases are a match to TRBD1. Germline V lookup: CDR1 SGHKS, CDR2 YYEKEE (reference sequence). With V trimmed by 3 bases and J by 1 base, 8 bases remained unmatched. This CDR3 has 16 amino acids.

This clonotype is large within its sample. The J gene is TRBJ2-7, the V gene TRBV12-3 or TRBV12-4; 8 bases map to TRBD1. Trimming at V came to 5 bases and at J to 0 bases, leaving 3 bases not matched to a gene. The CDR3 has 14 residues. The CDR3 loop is CASSGQGSSYEQYF. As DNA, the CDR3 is TGTGCCAGCAGTGGACAGGGAAGCTCCTACGAGCAGTACTTC.

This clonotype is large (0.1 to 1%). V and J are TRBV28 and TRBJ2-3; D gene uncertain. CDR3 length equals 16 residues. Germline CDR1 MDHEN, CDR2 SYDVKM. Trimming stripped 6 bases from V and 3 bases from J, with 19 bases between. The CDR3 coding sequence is TGTGCCAGCAGGTTAAGATCGGACGGATTGACAGATACGCAGTATTTT. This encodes CASRLRSDGLTDTQYF.

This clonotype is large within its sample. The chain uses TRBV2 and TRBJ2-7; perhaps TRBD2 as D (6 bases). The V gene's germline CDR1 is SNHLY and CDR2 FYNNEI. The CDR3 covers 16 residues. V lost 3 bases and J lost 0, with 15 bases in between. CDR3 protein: CASSERDFPPSYEQYF. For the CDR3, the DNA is TGTGCCAGCAGTGAGAGGGACTTCCCGCCCTCCTACGAGCAGTACTTC.

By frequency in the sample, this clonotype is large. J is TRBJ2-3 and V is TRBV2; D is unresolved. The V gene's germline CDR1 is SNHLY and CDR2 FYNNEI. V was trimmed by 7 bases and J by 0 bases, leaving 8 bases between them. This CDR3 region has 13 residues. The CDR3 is CASTSRSTDTQYF. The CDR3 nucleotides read TGTGCCAGCACTAGTCGAAGCACAGATACGCAGTATTTT.

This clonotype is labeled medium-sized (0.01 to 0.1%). This CDR3 is CASSTSSFFYGYTF. In nucleotides, the CDR3 is TGTGCCAGCAGTACCTCCTCGTTTTTCTATGGCTACACCTTC. The V and J genes are TRBV2 and TRBJ1-2; no clear D gene. V shed 5 bases and J shed 4 bases, with 14 bases lying between them. This CDR3 spans 14 amino acids. The germline CDR1 and CDR2 sequences are SNHLY and FYNNEI.

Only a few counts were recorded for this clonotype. The CDR3 coding sequence is TGTGCCATCGTGGGACAGGTCGAGTCCCCCTCTGGAAACACCATATATTTT. Amino acid sequence: CAIVGQVESPSGNTIYF. This rearrangement joins TRBV19 to TRBJ1-3; 8 bases align to TRBD1. Germline CDR1 LNHDA, CDR2 SQIVND (reference sequence). Trimming at V came to 10 bases and at J to 0 bases, leaving 14 bases not matched to a gene. The length of the CDR3 is 17 residues.